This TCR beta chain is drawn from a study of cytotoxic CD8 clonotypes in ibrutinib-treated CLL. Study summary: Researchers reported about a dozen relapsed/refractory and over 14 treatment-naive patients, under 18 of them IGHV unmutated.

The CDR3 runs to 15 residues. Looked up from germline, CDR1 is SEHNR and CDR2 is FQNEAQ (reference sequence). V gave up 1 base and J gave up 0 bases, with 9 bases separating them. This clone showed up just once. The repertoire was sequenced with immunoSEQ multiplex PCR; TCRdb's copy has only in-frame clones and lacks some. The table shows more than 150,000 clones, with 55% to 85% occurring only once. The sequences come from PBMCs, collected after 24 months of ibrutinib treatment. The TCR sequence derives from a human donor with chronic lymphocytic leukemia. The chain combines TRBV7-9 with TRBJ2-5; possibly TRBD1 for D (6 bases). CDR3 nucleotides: TGTGCCAGCAGCTTAGGCAGGGACAACCAAGAGACCCAGTACTTC. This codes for CASSLGRDNQETQYF.